This T cell receptor beta chain stems from a study of PD-1 blockade in classical Hodgkin lymphoma. Whole-study findings and limits: At C4D1, TCR diversity had climbed significantly for CD4+ cells, though not for CD8+ cells.

Remarks on this clone: No antigen is known for it.

Clones were read by immunoSEQ multiplex PCR, and TCRdb kept only the in-frame ones, dropping some. In the table there are about 46,000 clones, about three quarters of which are singletons. The V end was cut by 0 bases, the J end by 4 bases, with 12 bases between. The length of the CDR3 is 15 residues. From germline, CDR1 is SEHNR and CDR2 FQNEAQ (reference sequence). Relapse after autologous stem cell transplantation occurred in every patient, and brentuximab vedotin exposure varied. V is TRBV7-9 and J is TRBJ1-2; D gene ambiguous. This TCR was sampled from a human donor with classical Hodgkin lymphoma. The sample here was peripheral blood mononuclear cells (PBMCs), taken at baseline. DNA of the CDR3: TGTGCCAGCAGCTTAGCCTCGGGGAACTTCTATGGCTACACCTTC. Translating gives CASSLASGNFYGYTF.